The source of this T cell receptor (beta chain) is a study of tumor and adjacent non-tumor tissue in lung cancer. The V and J ends lost 7 bases and 2 bases respectively, with 20 bases between them. The CDR3 covers 16 residues. The germline gives CDR1 MNHEY, CDR2 SVGAGI. RNA was extracted from bulk tissue without any cell sorting. The normal lung tissue was taken more than 3 cm from the tumor edge. The library came from three nested PCR rounds adapted from ARM-PCR protocols. Each CDR3 protein is one row after TCRdb ran MiXCR on the multiplex PCR reads. The sample has 100,000 or so distinct CDR3 sequences, 75% to 85% seen once.

The chain carries TRBV6-5 and TRBJ1-2; D remains unclear. This receptor was obtained from a man aged 55-75 years with small cell lung cancer. The sample was distant non-tumor lung tissue. CDR3 bases: TGTGCCAGCACCCCCCTCACCGGGATGGGGAACTATGGCTACACCTTC. Its translation is CASTPLTGMGNYGYTF.